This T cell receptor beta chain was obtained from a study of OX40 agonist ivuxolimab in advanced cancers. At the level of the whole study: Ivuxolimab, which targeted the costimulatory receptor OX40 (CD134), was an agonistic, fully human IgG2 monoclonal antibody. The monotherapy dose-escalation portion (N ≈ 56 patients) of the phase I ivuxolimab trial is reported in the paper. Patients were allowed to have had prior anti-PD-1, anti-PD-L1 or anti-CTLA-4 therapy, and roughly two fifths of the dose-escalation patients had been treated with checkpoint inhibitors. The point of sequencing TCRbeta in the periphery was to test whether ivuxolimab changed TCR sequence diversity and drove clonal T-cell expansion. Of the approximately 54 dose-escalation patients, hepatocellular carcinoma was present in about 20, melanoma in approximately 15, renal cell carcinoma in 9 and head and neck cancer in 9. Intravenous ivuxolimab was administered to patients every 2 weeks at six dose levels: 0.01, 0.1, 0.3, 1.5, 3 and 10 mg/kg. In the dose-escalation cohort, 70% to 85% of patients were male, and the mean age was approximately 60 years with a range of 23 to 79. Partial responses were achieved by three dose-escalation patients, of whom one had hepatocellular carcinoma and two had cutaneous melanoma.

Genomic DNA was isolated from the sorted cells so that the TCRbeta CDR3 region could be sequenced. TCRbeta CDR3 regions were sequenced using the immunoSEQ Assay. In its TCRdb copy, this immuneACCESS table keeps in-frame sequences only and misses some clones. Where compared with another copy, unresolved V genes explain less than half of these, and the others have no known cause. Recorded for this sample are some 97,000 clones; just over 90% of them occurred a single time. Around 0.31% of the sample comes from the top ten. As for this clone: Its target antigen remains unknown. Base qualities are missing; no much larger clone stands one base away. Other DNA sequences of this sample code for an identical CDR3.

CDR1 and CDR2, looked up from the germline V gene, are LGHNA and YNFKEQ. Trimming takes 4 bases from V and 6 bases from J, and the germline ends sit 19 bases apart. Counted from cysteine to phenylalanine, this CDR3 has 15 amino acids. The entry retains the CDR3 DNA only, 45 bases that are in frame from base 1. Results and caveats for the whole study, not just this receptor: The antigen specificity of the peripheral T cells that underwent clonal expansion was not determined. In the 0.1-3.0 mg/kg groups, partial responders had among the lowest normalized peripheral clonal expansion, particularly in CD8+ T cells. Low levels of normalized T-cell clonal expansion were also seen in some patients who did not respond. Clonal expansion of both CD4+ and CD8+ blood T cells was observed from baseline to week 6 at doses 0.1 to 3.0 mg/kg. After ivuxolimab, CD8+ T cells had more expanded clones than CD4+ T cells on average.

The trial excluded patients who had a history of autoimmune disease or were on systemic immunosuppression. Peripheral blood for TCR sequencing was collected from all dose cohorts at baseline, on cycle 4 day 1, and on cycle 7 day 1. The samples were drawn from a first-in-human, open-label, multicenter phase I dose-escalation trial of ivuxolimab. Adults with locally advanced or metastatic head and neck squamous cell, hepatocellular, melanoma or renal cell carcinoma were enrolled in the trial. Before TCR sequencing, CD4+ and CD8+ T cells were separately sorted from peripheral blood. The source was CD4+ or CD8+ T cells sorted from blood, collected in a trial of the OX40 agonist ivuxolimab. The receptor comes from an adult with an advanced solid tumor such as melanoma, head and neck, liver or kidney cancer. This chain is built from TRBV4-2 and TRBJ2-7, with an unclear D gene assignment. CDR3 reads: CASSPSMVGPIEQYF. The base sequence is TGTGCCAGCAGCCCGTCGATGGTTGGACCAATCGAGCAGTACTTC.